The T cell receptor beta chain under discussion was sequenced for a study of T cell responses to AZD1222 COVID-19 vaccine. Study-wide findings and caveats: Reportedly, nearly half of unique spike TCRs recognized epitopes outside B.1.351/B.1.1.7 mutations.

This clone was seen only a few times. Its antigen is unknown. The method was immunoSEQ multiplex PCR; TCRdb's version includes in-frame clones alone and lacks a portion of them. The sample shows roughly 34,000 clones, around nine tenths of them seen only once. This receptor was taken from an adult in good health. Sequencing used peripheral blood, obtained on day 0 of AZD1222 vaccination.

The CDR3 here is CASSPHNTGELFF. The DNA for the CDR3 is TGTGCCAGCAGTCCCCATAACACCGGGGAGCTGTTTTTT. The chain combines TRBV12-3 or TRBV12-4 with TRBJ2-2; no clear D. This CDR3 has 13 residues. V lost 5 bases and J lost 2, with 6 bases in between.